This T cell receptor (beta chain) was profiled in a study of CD8 T cells in Susac syndrome. This clonotype was observed a few times. CD8+ and CD4+ T cells circulating in blood were sequenced for TCR beta. RNA in amounts of roughly 0.5 to 1 ug was reverse transcribed with random hexamers. MiXCR, run by TCRdb on the immunoSEQ multiplex PCR reads, gives a single entry per CDR3 protein. This sample has about 300,000 distinct CDR3 sequences, with about 91% found just once. The trim removed 3 bases at V and 6 bases at J, leaving 4 bases unmatched. CDR3 length equals 15 residues. Per the germline V gene, CDR1 is MNHEY and CDR2 is SMNVEV (reference sequence).

The sequenced sample was CD8+ T cells from PBMCs. The V call is TRBV27, the J call TRBJ2-1, with 11 bases identical to TRBD2. The receptor's source is a human donor with multiple sclerosis. In DNA, the CDR3 is TGTGCCAGCAGTTTGAGGCTAGCGGGGGGCAATGAGCAGTTCTTC. Residues: CASSLRLAGGNEQFF.